This T cell receptor beta chain originates from a study of CD8 T cells in ankylosing spondylitis. CDR1 WSHSY and CDR2 SAAADI come from the germline V gene. V shed 4 bases and J 5 bases; nucleotides not matched to a gene: 10. The CDR3 loop spans 16 amino acids. TCRdb re-called the 5' RACE reads with MiXCR, one entry per CDR3 protein. The sample has 90,000 to 120,000 distinct CDR3 sequences, 24% seen once. The material sequenced was synovial fluid, either unsorted or a sorted T cell fraction (not recorded which). This chain uses TRBV10-2 with TRBJ1-2, with 10 positions matching TRBD1. The origin of this receptor is a male donor with ankylosing spondylitis. Here the CDR3 reads CASSVGIGQGGYGYTF. Written as DNA, the CDR3 is TGCGCCAGCAGTGTAGGTATCGGACAGGGGGGATATGGCTACACCTTC.